This is a list of T cell receptor beta chains from one sample in a study of T cell repertoires in cytomegalovirus infection. TCRdb itself ran the reads through MiXCR, one entry per CDR3 protein. The sample lists a few hundred thousand distinct CDR3 sequences; under 45% were seen once. No cognate antigen is known for these TCRs. Specimen: cultured PBMCs, collected from culture after CMV antigen stimulation. Receptors originate from a human donor in good health (CMV status not recorded). Some clones in this sample may be carry-over from other donors' samples. The conserved cysteine and the conserved F or W are not part of the CDR3 here.

CDR3aa	j_gene	v_gene
ASSQEHTSANTDTQY	TRBJ2-3	TRBV4-3
AGTWEGLAGRDTQY	TRBJ2-3	TRBV6-1
ASSYGSYGELF	TRBJ2-2	TRBV6-2/TRBV6-3
ASSWVGQGEETQY	TRBJ2-5	TRBV5-4
ASSYVQAEYEQY	TRBJ2-7	TRBV6-2/TRBV6-3
ASSQGVRSPLH	TRBJ1-6	TRBV3-1
ASSWGATNNEQF	TRBJ2-1	TRBV12-3/TRBV12-4
SAGGSGTLYEQY	TRBJ2-7	TRBV20-1
ATQPRPNRHEQY	TRBJ2-7	TRBV12-3/TRBV12-4
ASSYYRISGPHHSGANVLT	TRBJ2-6	TRBV7-9
ASSLGLAVPYGYT	TRBJ1-2	TRBV28
ASSYLGRGETQY	TRBJ2-5	TRBV6-8
ASSQVVPHPLGETQY	TRBJ2-5	TRBV14
SARPPEGYT	TRBJ1-2	TRBV20-1
ASSLGTSRDEQF	TRBJ2-1	TRBV12-3/TRBV12-4
ASSLRSHTEAF	TRBJ1-1	TRBV7-2
ASSSLGGGNQPQH	TRBJ1-5	TRBV7-2
ASSLTPDRGANEQY	TRBJ2-7	TRBV7-6
ASSSPTSGGTDTQY	TRBJ2-3	TRBV5-5
ASRQLSYEQY	TRBJ2-7	TRBV5-4
ASSGLAGRGVDTQY	TRBJ2-3	TRBV4-3
ASSHRLAGGRDEQF	TRBJ2-1	TRBV7-6
ATSRDLGGRWDNSPLH	TRBJ1-6	TRBV15
ATSRDTRGASGNTIY	TRBJ1-3	TRBV15
ASSLALAGPSTDTQY	TRBJ2-3	TRBV7-9
ASNGGGAGETQY	TRBJ2-5	TRBV7-2
ASSTRAGGNTEAF	TRBJ1-1	TRBV7-6
ASSLAGLRGRETQY	TRBJ2-5	TRBV7-2